Shown below are 19 T cell receptor beta chains from a single sample sequenced in a study of blood T cells in healthy people across ages. Primed by a sample-barcoded 5' primer and a J-beta primer mix, a second PCR proceeded for about 7 to 11 cycles. One entry per CDR3 protein results from TCRdb running MiXCR on the 5' RACE reads. The table has approximately 600,000 distinct CDR3 sequences, approximately 59% seen once. Sequences were obtained from blood. These receptors all come from a man aged 55 to 70 in good health.

About this clonotype: Sequence at one end of the junction differs from germline and may be a read error. The chain is built from TRBV6-2 or TRBV6-3 and TRBJ2-3; tentatively, D is TRBD1 (6 bases). The CDR3 covers 15 residues. Germline CDR1 is MNHEY and CDR2 is SVGEGT. CDR3 residues: CASSLRGSSTGTQYF. The CDR3 DNA is TGTGCCAGCAGTCTCAGGGGCAGCAGCACAGGTACGCAGTATTTT.

This clonotype was recorded a few times. The chain has TRBV6-5 and TRBJ2-6, with D tentatively TRBD2 (6 bases). The CDR3 runs 16 residues. Trimming removed 4 bases at V and 0 bases at J, with 10 bases between. Germline lookup yields CDR1 MNHEY and CDR2 SVGAGI. DNA of the CDR3: TGTGCCAGCAGTTCGGACGGGAGCTCTGGGGCCAACGTCCTGACTTTC. Translation gives CASSSDGSSGANVLTF.

The V gene is TRBV20-1, the J gene TRBJ1-2, with D perhaps TRBD1 (6 bases). CDR1 is DFQATT, CDR2 SNEGSKA, per germline (reference sequence). The CDR3 has 14 amino acids. V was shortened by 5 bases and J by 1 base, with 14 bases between the two germline ends. The CDR3 loop is CSASPGQLNYGYTF. DNA for the CDR3: TGCAGTGCTTCTCCTGGACAGCTTAACTATGGCTACACCTTC.

This clonotype was detected only a few times. This chain joins TRBV6-1 and TRBJ1-2; tentatively, D is TRBD1 (5 bases). The V end was cut by 4 bases, the J end by 8 bases, with 20 bases between. The CDR3 is 15 residues long. Per the germline V gene, CDR1 is MNHNS and CDR2 is SASEGT. The CDR3 reads CASSVQQQAPTGYTF. In DNA form, the CDR3 reads TGTGCCAGCAGTGTTCAACAACAGGCTCCCACGGGCTACACCTTC.

This chain's CDR3 is CSVERRQAPSTDTQYF. The CDR3 region has the DNA TGCAGCGTTGAACGCCGACAGGCCCCTAGCACAGATACGCAGTATTTT. The chain couples TRBV29-1 to TRBJ2-3, with TRBD1 as a possible D gene (6 bases). The germline V and J ends were trimmed by 2 bases and 0 bases, with 15 bases remaining between them. The germline V gene encodes CDR1 SQVTM and CDR2 ANQGSEA. This CDR3 is 16 amino acids long.

This chain connects TRBV6-2 or TRBV6-3 to TRBJ2-1; 14 positions agree with TRBD2. In germline, CDR1 is MNHEY, CDR2 SVGEGT. This CDR3 spans 17 amino acids. Trimming removed 2 bases from V and 10 bases from J; junction bases left unmatched: 10. This chain's CDR3 is CASSYGTSGGIGEEQFF. The CDR3 nucleotides are TGTGCCAGCAGTTACGGGACTAGCGGGGGAATCGGGGAGGAGCAGTTCTTC.

This chain connects TRBV6-6 to TRBJ1-1; 12 bases line up with TRBD1. Germline lookup yields CDR1 MNHNY and CDR2 SVGAGI (reference sequence). The CDR3 runs 15 residues. V shed 4 bases, J shed 10 bases, and the junction held 10 bases outside the gene matches. The CDR3 here is CASSWGQGAIVTAFF. The CDR3 coding sequence is TGTGCCAGCAGTTGGGGACAGGGGGCGATAGTTACAGCTTTCTTT.

The chain employs TRBV25-1 and TRBJ2-1, with 7 positions matching TRBD1. V shed 7 bases and J 2 bases; nucleotides not matched to a gene: 5. This CDR3 region has 14 residues. Germline V gives CDR1 MGHDK, CDR2 SYGVNS. DNA for the CDR3: TGTGCCAGCACCAGACAGGGCCCCTACAATGAGCAGTTCTTC. Protein: CASTRQGPYNEQFF.

This clonotype was seen a handful of times. The chain uses TRBV3-1 and TRBJ2-7; 7 bases fit TRBD1. The CDR3 has 15 residues. Per the germline V gene, CDR1 is LGHDT and CDR2 is YNNKEL (reference sequence). V was pared by 4 bases and J by 0 bases, with 6 bases of the junction left unmatched. This chain's CDR3 is CASSRDRVSSYEQYF. The CDR3 DNA follows: TGTGCCAGCAGCCGCGACAGGGTCAGCTCCTACGAGCAGTACTTC.

CDR3 DNA: TGTGCCAGCAGTCCCCCGCGGCGGGGGAATGAGCAGTTCTTC. This gives the protein CASSPPRRGNEQFF. The rearrangement joins TRBV28 to TRBJ2-1; 7 nucleotides match TRBD2. The CDR3 loop spans 14 amino acids. J gave up 7 bases and V 5 bases, and 8 bases lay outside the gene matches. Germline values: CDR1 MDHEN, CDR2 SYDVKM. Using reference TRBV28 and TRBJ2-1 for the parts outside the CDR3, the full variable domain is DVKVTQSSRYLVKRTGEKVFLECVQDMDHENMFWYRQDPGLGLRLIYFSYDVKMKEKGDIPEGYSVSREKKERFSLILESASTNQTSMYLCASSPPRRGNEQFFGPGTRLTVL.

In regard to this clonotype: A much larger clone lies a single base off, so this may be a read error. J is TRBJ2-2 and V is TRBV7-6; D remains unclear. The V gene's germline CDR1 is SGHVS and CDR2 FNYEAQ. The ends were cut back, 3 bases at V and 3 bases at J, with 2 bases in the middle. This CDR3 is 12 amino acids long. CDR3: CASSFHTGELFF. The DNA for the CDR3 is TGTGCCAGCAGCTTTCACACCGGGGAGCTGTTTTTT. The full variable domain, rest sourced from reference TRBV7-6 and TRBJ2-2, is GAGVSQSPRYKVTKRGQDVALRCDPISGHVSLYWYRQALGQGPEFLTYFNYEAQQDKSGLPNDRFSAERPEGSISTLTIQRTEQRDSAMYRCASSFHTGELFFGEGSRLTVL.

The chain couples TRBV25-1 to TRBJ1-2, with 9 bases lining up with TRBD1. This CDR3 is built from 14 residues. Looked up from germline, CDR1 is MGHDK and CDR2 is SYGVNS. The V segment lost 4 bases and the J segment 7 bases; nucleotides outside the gene matches: 7. CDR3 nucleotides: TGTGCCAGCAGTGGGTTGGGACAGGGCCCTGGCTACACCTTC. Its translation is CASSGLGQGPGYTF.

The chain has TRBV29-1 and TRBJ2-2, with a possible D match to TRBD1 (6 bases). Germline V gene sequence: CDR1 SQVTM, CDR2 ANQGSEA. The CDR3 runs 14 residues. The ends were cut back, 5 bases at V and 1 base at J, with 11 bases in the middle. Written as DNA, the CDR3 is TGCAGCGTTCTGGGGGCCCTGAACACCGGGGAGCTGTTTTTT. Protein product: CSVLGALNTGELFF.

V and J are TRBV6-2 or TRBV6-3 and TRBJ2-3; a weak D match, TRBD1 (5 bases). V was pared by 0 bases and J by 1 base, with 14 bases between. In germline, CDR1 is MNHEY, CDR2 SVGEGT. The CDR3 covers 17 residues. The CDR3 spells CASSYSGPGSGTDTQYF. DNA of the CDR3: TGTGCCAGCAGTTACTCAGGCCCAGGGTCGGGCACAGATACGCAGTATTTT.

This rearrangement joins TRBV10-3 to TRBJ1-2; 7 bases align to TRBD1. The V segment lost 10 bases and the J segment 1 base; nucleotides outside the gene matches: 9. Germline CDR1 reads ENHRY; CDR2 reads SYGVKD. The CDR3 contains 14 residues. DNA for the CDR3: TGTGCCACCACTGGGGACAGCTATAACTATGGCTACACCTTC. This gives the protein CATTGDSYNYGYTF.

This clonotype appeared a few times. The chain couples TRBV20-1 to TRBJ1-1, with unresolved D. Germline V gene sequence: CDR1 DFQATT, CDR2 SNEGSKA (reference sequence). The CDR3 has 11 residues. The V end was cut by 2 bases, the J end by 7 bases, with 8 bases between. The CDR3 reads CSARNLYEAFF. In DNA form, the CDR3 reads TGCAGTGCTAGAAACCTCTATGAAGCTTTCTTT.

V and J are TRBV7-9 and TRBJ1-2; D ambiguous. Germline-derived CDR1 and CDR2 are SEHNR and FQNEAQ (reference sequence). This CDR3 has 11 residues. Between the trimmed V and J ends, which lost 5 bases and 7 bases, there was a span of 8 bases. The CDR3 bases are TGTGCCAGCAGCCCCAGATGTGGCTACACCTTC. Residues: CASSPRCGYTF.

The chain links TRBV3-1 to TRBJ2-5, with D perhaps matching TRBD1 (6 bases). Germline values: CDR1 LGHDT, CDR2 YNNKEL (reference sequence). The CDR3 runs to 15 residues. V lost 1 base and J 4 bases, leaving 13 bases between the germline ends. CDR3 region: CASSQAPTGVETQYF. CDR3 coding DNA: TGTGCCAGCAGCCAAGCACCGACAGGTGTAGAGACCCAGTACTTC.

The chain couples TRBV2 to TRBJ2-1; no clear D gene. Germline V lookup: CDR1 SNHLY, CDR2 FYNNEI. CDR3 length: 12 residues. V lost 7 bases and J 8 bases, leaving 12 bases between the germline ends. In DNA form, the CDR3 reads TGTGCCAGCATGGGTCTGGTCGATGAGCAGTTCTTC. It codes for CASMGLVDEQFF.